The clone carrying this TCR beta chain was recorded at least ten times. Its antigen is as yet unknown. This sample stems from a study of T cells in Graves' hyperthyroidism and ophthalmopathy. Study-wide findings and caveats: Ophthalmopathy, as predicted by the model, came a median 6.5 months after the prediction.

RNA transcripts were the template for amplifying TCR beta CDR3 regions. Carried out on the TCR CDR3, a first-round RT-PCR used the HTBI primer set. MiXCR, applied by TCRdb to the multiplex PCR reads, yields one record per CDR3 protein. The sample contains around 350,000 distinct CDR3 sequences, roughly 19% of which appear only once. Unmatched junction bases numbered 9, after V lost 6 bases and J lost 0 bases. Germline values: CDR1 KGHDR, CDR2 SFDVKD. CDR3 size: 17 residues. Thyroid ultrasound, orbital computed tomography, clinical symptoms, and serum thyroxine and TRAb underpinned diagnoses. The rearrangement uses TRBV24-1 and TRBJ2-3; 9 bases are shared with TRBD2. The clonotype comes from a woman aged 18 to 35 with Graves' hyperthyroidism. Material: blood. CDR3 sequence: CATSRGAGGVSTDTQYF. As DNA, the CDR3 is TGTGCCACCAGTCGGGGAGCGGGGGGAGTAAGCACAGATACGCAGTATTTT.